This T cell receptor beta chain was sequenced for a study of shared clonotypes between healthy human individuals. Study summary: In total, the donors were two women and a few men aged 18 to 49.

The method was immunoSEQ multiplex PCR; TCRdb's version includes in-frame clones alone and lacks a portion of them. The sample carries 450,000 or so clones, roughly three quarters recorded once. This clone came up a few times. The V end was cut by 4 bases, the J end by 10 bases, with 23 bases between. The CDR3 runs 16 residues. Germline loops: CDR1 MDHEN, CDR2 SYDVKM. The sequence came from a woman aged 40 to 49 in good health. Some clones in this sample may be carry-over from other donors' samples. The sequencing sample was made of PBMCs. The chain uses TRBV28 and TRBJ2-1; D is perhaps TRBD2 (6 bases). CDR3 sequence: CASSSPRPNSGSEQFF. CDR3 nucleotide sequence: TGTGCCAGCAGTTCCCCGAGGCCTAATAGCGGCAGCGAGCAGTTCTTC. The full variable domain, with the rest looked up from reference TRBV28 and TRBJ2-1, is DVKVTQSSRYLVKRTGEKVFLECVQDMDHENMFWYRQDPGLGLRLIYFSYDVKMKEKGDIPEGYSVSREKKERFSLILESASTNQTSMYLCASSSPRPNSGSEQFFGPGTRLTVL.